Below are 22 T cell receptor beta chains sequenced from a single sample in a study of liver allograft versus peripheral blood T cells. Study context: Recipients' peripheral blood served as the comparator for T cell receptor repertoires in transplanted livers.

From the reads, TCRdb called clonotypes with MiXCR, one entry per CDR3 protein. The table has about 14,000 distinct CDR3 sequences, 20% to 25% seen once. These receptors originate from a human patient who had a liver transplant. Some of the T cells may derive from the graft donor.

This chain links TRBV5-4 with TRBJ2-1; tentatively, D is TRBD1 (6 bases). V was cut by 1 base and J by 6 bases, with 8 bases left in between. CDR1 is SGHNT and CDR2 is YYREEE in the germline V gene (reference sequence). The CDR3 contains 13 residues. The CDR3 DNA is TGTGCCAGCAGCTTGCAAGGGGGCAATGAGCAGTTCTTC. Its protein product is CASSLQGGNEQFF. Supplemented by reference TRBV5-4 and TRBJ2-1, the full variable domain reads ETGVTQSPTHLIKTRGQQVTLRCSSQSGHNTVSWYQQALGQGPQFIFQYYREEENGRGNFPPRFSGLQFPNYSSELNVNALELDDSALYLCASSLQGGNEQFFGPGTRLTVL.

This clonotype has more than one count but fewer than ten. This chain links TRBV7-9 with TRBJ1-1, with D perhaps matching TRBD1 (6 bases). This CDR3 has 15 amino acids. Germline CDR1 reads SEHNR; CDR2 reads FQNEAQ (reference sequence). Trimming pared 5 bases from V and 11 bases from J, leaving 24 bases between. CDR3 DNA: TGTGCCAGCAGCCCTTCTCCCGACAGGCCCATGCGGGCTTTCTTT. Its protein is CASSPSPDRPMRAFF.

In this sample, this clonotype turned up a few times. This sequence joins TRBV13 and TRBJ2-7, with 11 bases that match TRBD1. The germline gives CDR1 PRHDT, CDR2 FYEKMQ (reference sequence). Germline trimming cut 3 bases from V and 6 bases from J; bases unmatched to any gene: 7. CDR3 size: 15 residues. CDR3 sequence reads: CASSLNPGTGGEQYF. CDR3 nucleotides: TGTGCCAGCAGCTTGAACCCCGGGACAGGGGGCGAGCAGTACTTC.

By share, this clonotype counts as medium-sized. The J gene is TRBJ1-1, the V gene TRBV19; TRBD1 might be the D (6 bases). Per germline, CDR1 LNHDA and CDR2 SQIVND (reference sequence). The V and J ends lost 2 bases and 5 bases respectively, with 18 bases between them. CDR3 size: 16 residues. This CDR3 reads CASSISRGTFSTEAFF. The CDR3 DNA reads as TGTGCCAGTAGTATATCTCGGGGGACATTTTCGACTGAAGCTTTCTTT. The whole variable domain, filled in from reference TRBV19 and TRBJ1-1, reads DGGITQSPKYLFRKEGQNVTLSCEQNLNHDAMYWYRQDPGQGLRLIYYSQIVNDFQKGDIAEGYSVSREKKESFPLTVTSAQKNPTAFYLCASSISRGTFSTEAFFGQGTRLTVV.

This clonotype counts as medium-sized. The rearrangement joins TRBV6-6 to TRBJ1-2, with 8 bases that match TRBD1. After removal of 6 bases from V and 1 base from J, the junction contained 4 bases not matched to a gene. This CDR3 comprises 14 residues. The germline CDR1 and CDR2 sequences are MNHNY and SVGAGI (reference sequence). CDR3: CASSAQGVNYGYTF. Written as DNA, the CDR3 is TGTGCCAGCAGCGCACAGGGGGTTAACTATGGCTACACCTTC.

This chain connects TRBV5-6 to TRBJ2-7, with 8 bases that match TRBD1. The CDR3 extends over 14 amino acids. Unmatched junction bases numbered 4, after V lost 2 bases and J lost 3 bases. Germline V gene data show CDR1 as SGHDT and CDR2 as YYEEEE. This CDR3 is CASSFRTGNYEQYF. The CDR3 DNA follows: TGTGCCAGCAGCTTCCGGACAGGGAACTACGAGCAGTACTTC.

The rearrangement joins TRBV27 to TRBJ2-7; D gene uncertain. This CDR3 is 15 amino acids long. Between the trimmed V and J ends, which lost 4 bases and 5 bases, there was a span of 18 bases. Germline V gene lookup returns CDR1 MNHEY and CDR2 SMNVEV (reference sequence). CDR3 in DNA: TGTGCCAGCAGTTCGGCCCTGGTTTTCGACCACGAGCAGTACTTC. This codes for CASSSALVFDHEQYF.

This clonotype was counted a few times. The genes are TRBV19 and TRBJ2-1, with no clear D. The CDR3 sequence is 13 residues long. Looked up from germline, CDR1 is LNHDA and CDR2 is SQIVND (reference sequence). V lost 5 bases and J 8 bases, leaving 13 bases between the germline ends. CDR3: CASSPIEADEQFF. The CDR3 DNA sequence: TGTGCCAGTAGTCCCATAGAGGCTGATGAGCAGTTCTTC.

This rearrangement joins TRBV7-9 to TRBJ2-7; 7 bases line up with TRBD1. V shed 10 bases, J shed 0 bases, and the junction held 6 bases outside the gene matches. CDR1 is SEHNR and CDR2 is FQNEAQ in the germline V gene (reference sequence). This CDR3 is 13 amino acids long. The CDR3, as DNA: TGTGCCACCCGACAGGGCAACTCCTACGAGCAGTACTTC. Translation gives CATRQGNSYEQYF.

This clonotype has only a few counts. The chain links TRBV6-6 to TRBJ2-5; D possibly corresponds to TRBD2 (7 bases). Per germline, CDR1 MNHNY and CDR2 SVGAGI (reference sequence). The CDR3 is 16 residues long. V was clipped by 7 bases and J by 3 bases, with 21 bases between them. The CDR3: CASTLAGGREEETQYF. The CDR3 DNA reads TGTGCCAGCACCCTTGCCGGGGGGCGTGAGGAAGAGACCCAGTACTTC.

This chain links TRBV7-9 with TRBJ1-5, with D perhaps matching TRBD1 (5 bases). Trimming left V 5 bases short and J 7 bases short, with 18 bases between. The germline V gene has CDR1 SEHNR and CDR2 FQNEAQ (reference sequence). The CDR3 spans 15 residues. CDR3 protein: CASSISTGSGQPQHF. CDR3 DNA sequence: TGTGCCAGCAGCATCTCTACTGGGTCAGGGCAGCCCCAGCATTTT.

This clonotype rates as medium-sized. V is TRBV19 and J is TRBJ1-4; no firm D call. The V end lost 7 bases, the J end lost 6 bases, and 15 bases lay between the germline ends. Germline CDR1 reads LNHDA; CDR2 reads SQIVND (reference sequence). CDR3 length: 14 residues. CDR3 region: CASTPGREDEKLFF. DNA for the CDR3: TGTGCCAGTACCCCGGGAAGGGAAGATGAAAAACTGTTTTTT.

This clonotype turned up a few times. The rearrangement uses TRBV28 and TRBJ1-1, with D tentatively TRBD1 (5 bases). V was shortened by 2 bases and J by 1 base, with 17 bases between the two germline ends. The CDR3 totals 17 residues. CDR1 and CDR2 (germline): MDHEN, SYDVKM. DNA of the CDR3: TGTGCCAGCAGTTTAGCAGGGCGGTTTCAGGAGAACACTGAAGCTTTCTTT. Amino acids: CASSLAGRFQENTEAFF.

A note on this clonotype: A much bigger clone sits one base away, suggesting this may be a read error. V and J are TRBV18 and TRBJ2-1, with TRBD2 as a possible D gene (6 bases). The CDR3 is 16 amino acids. Germline values: CDR1 KGHSH, CDR2 LQKENI. Here the CDR3 DNA reads TGTGCCAGCTCCCTACGGGAGCTGACCTCCCACAATGAGCAGTTCTTC. Encoded protein: CASSLRELTSHNEQFF.

V is TRBV20-1 and J is TRBJ1-5; TRBD1 might be the D (5 bases). The CDR3 is 15 amino acids. Trimming took off 4 bases at V and 1 base at J, with 14 bases between the two ends. CDR1 is DFQATT and CDR2 is SNEGSKA in the germline V gene (reference sequence). The CDR3 region is CSATGDAGSNQPQHF. CDR3 coding DNA: TGCAGTGCTACGGGGGACGCGGGCAGCAATCAGCCCCAGCATTTT.

This clonotype was detected ten times or more. The chain uses TRBV6-1 and TRBJ1-2, with no clear D. CDR1 is MNHNS and CDR2 is SASEGT in the germline V gene. Trimming left V 4 bases short and J 2 bases short, with 17 bases between. This CDR3 contains 16 residues. The chain's CDR3 is CASSGTSKTVNYGYTF. The CDR3 DNA is TGTGCCAGCAGTGGGACTTCTAAGACGGTCAACTATGGCTACACCTTC.

This clonotype was detected only a few times. The J gene is TRBJ1-1, the V gene TRBV11-2, with 9 bases matching TRBD1. The CDR3 has 16 residues. After removal of 2 bases from V and 6 bases from J, the junction contained 10 bases not matched to a gene. Germline CDR1 is SGHAT and CDR2 is FQNNGV. In DNA form, the CDR3 reads TGTGCCAGCAGCTTACGCCCGACAGGGGGAATAGCTGAAGCTTTCTTT. The encoded protein is CASSLRPTGGIAEAFF.

In its sample, this clonotype ranks as medium-sized. The gene calls are TRBV6-1 and TRBJ1-2, with 9 bases identical to TRBD1. This CDR3 has 16 amino acids. V gave up 2 bases and J gave up 4 bases; unmatched junction bases: 8. Germline V lookup: CDR1 MNHNS, CDR2 SASEGT. The CDR3 is CASSEWDREVGYGYTF. CDR3 coding DNA: TGTGCCAGCAGTGAATGGGACAGGGAAGTCGGCTATGGCTACACCTTC.

In its sample, this clonotype is medium-sized (0.01 to 0.1%). The chain recombines TRBV18 with TRBJ1-2, with a possible D match to TRBD1 (5 bases). This CDR3 is 14 amino acids long. Germline V CDR1 and CDR2: KGHSH, LQKENI. The V end lost 3 bases, the J end lost 4 bases, and 12 bases lay between the germline ends. CDR3 DNA sequence: TGTGCCAGCTCACCGGTTGACAGAAGCTATGGCTACACCTTC. This codes for CASSPVDRSYGYTF.

The chain links TRBV5-6 to TRBJ2-3; 9 bases match TRBD2. V lost 3 bases, J lost 6 bases, and 11 bases stayed unmatched. This CDR3 has 16 residues. CDR1 and CDR2 (germline): SGHDT, YYEEEE. CDR3 bases: TGTGCCAGCAGCTCCCTGGGCGGGGGGGCCGCGGATACGCAGTATTTT. Protein sequence: CASSSLGGGAADTQYF.

This chain connects TRBV30 to TRBJ1-2; 8 nucleotides match TRBD1. This CDR3 region has 13 residues. Trimming cost V 5 bases and J 8 bases; bases outside gene matches: 10. The germline V gene has CDR1 GTSNPN and CDR2 SVGIG (reference sequence). DNA of the CDR3: TGTGCCTGGGCCCGGGACAGGAAATGGGGCTACACCTTC. It yields the protein CAWARDRKWGYTF.

This clonotype was detected a few times. The rearrangement joins TRBV6-5 to TRBJ1-1; D unclear. Germline V gene lookup returns CDR1 MNHEY and CDR2 SVGAGI. CDR3 length equals 13 residues. Trimming took off 8 bases at V and 7 bases at J, with 17 bases between the two ends. The CDR3 sequence: CASGSIEGSEAFF. The CDR3, as DNA: TGTGCCAGCGGTAGCATTGAGGGTAGTGAAGCTTTCTTT.